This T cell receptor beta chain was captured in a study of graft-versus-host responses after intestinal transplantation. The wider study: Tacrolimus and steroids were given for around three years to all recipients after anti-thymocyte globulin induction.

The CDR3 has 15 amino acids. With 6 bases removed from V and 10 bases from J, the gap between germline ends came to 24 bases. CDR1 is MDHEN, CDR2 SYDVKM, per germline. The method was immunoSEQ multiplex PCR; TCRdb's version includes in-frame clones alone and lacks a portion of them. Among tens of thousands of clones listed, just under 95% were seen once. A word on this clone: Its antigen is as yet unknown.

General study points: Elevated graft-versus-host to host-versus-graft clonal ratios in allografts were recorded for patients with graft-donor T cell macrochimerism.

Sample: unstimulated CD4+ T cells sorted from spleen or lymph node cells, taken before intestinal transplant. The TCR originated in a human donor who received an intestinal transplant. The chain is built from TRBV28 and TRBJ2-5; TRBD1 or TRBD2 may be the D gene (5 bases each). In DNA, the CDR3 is TGTGCCAGCAGCACCGTTAGGGGACGAGGTAGTCGCCAGTACTTC. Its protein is CASSTVRGRGSRQYF.